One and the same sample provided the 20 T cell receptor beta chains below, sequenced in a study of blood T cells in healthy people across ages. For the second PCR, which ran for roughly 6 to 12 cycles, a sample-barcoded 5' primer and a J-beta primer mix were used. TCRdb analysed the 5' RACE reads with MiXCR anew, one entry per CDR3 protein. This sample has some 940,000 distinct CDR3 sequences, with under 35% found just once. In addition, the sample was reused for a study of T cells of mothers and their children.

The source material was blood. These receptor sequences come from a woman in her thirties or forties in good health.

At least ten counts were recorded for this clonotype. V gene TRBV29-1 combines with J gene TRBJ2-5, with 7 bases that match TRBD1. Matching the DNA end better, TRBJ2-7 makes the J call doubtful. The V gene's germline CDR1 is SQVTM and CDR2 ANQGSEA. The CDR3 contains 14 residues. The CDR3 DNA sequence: TGCAGCGTTCCCTCTCAGACAGGGCCAAACGAGCAGTACTTC. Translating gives CSVPSQTGPNEQYF.

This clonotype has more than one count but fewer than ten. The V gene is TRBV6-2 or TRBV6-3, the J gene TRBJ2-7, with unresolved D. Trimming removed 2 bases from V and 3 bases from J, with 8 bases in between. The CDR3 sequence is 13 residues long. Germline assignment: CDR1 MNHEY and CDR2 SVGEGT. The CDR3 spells CASSYHLDYEQYF. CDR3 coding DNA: TGTGCCAGCAGTTACCACCTTGACTACGAGCAGTACTTC.

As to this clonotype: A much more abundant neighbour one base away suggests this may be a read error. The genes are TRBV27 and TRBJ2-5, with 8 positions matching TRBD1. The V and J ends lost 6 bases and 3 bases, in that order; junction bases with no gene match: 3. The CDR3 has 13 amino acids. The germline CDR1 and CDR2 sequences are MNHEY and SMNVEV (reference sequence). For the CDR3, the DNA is TGTGCCAGCAGGACGGACAGGGAAGAGACCCAGTACTTC. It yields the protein CASRTDREETQYF.

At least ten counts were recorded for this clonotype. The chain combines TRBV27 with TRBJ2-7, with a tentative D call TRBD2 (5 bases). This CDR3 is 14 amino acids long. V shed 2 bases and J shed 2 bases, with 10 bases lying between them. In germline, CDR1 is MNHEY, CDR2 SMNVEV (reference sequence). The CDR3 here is CASSLELAAYEQYF. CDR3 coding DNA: TGTGCCAGCAGTTTAGAGCTAGCTGCCTACGAGCAGTACTTC.

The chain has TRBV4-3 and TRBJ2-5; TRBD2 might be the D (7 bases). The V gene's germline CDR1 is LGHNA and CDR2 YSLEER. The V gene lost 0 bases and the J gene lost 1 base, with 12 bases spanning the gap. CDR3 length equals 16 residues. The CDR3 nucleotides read TGCGCCAGCAGCCAAGATAAGGGGGGGATCCAAGAGACCCAGTACTTC. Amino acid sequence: CASSQDKGGIQETQYF.

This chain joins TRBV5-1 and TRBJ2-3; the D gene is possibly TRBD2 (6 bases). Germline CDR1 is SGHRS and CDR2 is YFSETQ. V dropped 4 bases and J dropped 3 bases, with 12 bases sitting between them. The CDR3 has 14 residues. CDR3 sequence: CASSGRDWTDTQYF. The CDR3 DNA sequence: TGCGCCAGCAGCGGGCGGGACTGGACAGATACGCAGTATTTT.

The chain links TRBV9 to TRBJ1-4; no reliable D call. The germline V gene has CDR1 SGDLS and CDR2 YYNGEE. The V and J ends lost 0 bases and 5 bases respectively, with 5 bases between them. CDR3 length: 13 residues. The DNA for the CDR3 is TGTGCCAGCAGCGTAGCCCAAAATGAAAAACTGTTTTTT. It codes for CASSVAQNEKLFF.

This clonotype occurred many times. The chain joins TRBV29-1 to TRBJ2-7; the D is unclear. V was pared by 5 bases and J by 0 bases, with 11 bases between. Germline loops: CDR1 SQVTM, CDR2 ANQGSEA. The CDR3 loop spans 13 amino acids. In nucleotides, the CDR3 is TGCAGCGTTTCGACTGTGAGCTCCTACGAGCAGTACTTC. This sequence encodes CSVSTVSSYEQYF.

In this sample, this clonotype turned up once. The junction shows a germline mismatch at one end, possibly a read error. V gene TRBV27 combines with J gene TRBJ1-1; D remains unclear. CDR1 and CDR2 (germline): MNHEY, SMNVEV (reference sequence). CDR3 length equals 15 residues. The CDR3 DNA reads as TGTGCCGGCAGTTTAACCTACGGACTGGGCACTGAAGCTTTCTTT. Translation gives CAGSLTYGLGTEAFF.

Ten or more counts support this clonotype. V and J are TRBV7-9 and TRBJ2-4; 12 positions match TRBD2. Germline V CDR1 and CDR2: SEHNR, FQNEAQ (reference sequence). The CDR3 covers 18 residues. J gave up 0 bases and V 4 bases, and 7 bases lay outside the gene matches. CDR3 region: CASSSLAGGSIAKNIQYF. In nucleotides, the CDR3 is TGTGCCAGCAGCTCACTAGCGGGGGGTTCGATAGCCAAAAACATTCAGTACTTC.

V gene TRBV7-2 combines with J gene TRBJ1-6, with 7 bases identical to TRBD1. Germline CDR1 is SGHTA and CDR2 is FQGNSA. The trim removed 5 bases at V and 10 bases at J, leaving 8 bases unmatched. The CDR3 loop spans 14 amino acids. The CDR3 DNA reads TGTGCCAGCAGCGTCTACAGGGGTAGCTCACCCCTCCACTTT. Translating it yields CASSVYRGSSPLHF.

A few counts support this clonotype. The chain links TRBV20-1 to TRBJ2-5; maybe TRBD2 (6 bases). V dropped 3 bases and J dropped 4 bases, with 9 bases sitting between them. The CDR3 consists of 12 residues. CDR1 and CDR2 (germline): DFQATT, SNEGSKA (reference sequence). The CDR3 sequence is CSASGTSETQYF. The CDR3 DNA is TGCAGTGCTAGTGGGACTTCAGAGACCCAGTACTTC.

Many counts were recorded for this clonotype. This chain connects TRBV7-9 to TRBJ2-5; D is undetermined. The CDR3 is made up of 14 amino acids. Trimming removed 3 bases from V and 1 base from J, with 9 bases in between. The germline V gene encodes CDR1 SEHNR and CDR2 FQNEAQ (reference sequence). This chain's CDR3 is CASSFFQVQETQYF. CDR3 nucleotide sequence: TGTGCCAGCAGCTTCTTCCAGGTCCAAGAGACCCAGTACTTC.

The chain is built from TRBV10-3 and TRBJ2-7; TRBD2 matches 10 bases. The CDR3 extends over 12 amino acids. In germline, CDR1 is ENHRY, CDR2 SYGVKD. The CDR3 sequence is CAIGGTSDEQYF. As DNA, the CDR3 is TGTGCGATCGGAGGGACTAGCGACGAGCAGTACTTC.

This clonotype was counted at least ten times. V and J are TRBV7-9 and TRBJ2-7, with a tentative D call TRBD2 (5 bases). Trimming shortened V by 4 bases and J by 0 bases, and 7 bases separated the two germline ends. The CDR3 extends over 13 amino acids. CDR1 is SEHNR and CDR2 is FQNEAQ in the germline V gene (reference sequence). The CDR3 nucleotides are TGTGCCAGCAGCTCGAGGGTCTCCTACGAGCAGTACTTC. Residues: CASSSRVSYEQYF.

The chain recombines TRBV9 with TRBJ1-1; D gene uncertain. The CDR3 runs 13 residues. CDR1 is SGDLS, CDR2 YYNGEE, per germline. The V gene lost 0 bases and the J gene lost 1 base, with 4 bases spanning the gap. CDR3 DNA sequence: TGTGCCAGCAGCGTAGGACCGAACACTGAAGCTTTCTTT. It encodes CASSVGPNTEAFF.

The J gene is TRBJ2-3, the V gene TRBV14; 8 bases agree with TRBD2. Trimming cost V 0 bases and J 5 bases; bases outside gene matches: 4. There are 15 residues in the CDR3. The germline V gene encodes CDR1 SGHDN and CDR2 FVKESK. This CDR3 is CASSQESGGGDTQYF. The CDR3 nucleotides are TGTGCCAGCAGCCAAGAATCGGGGGGGGGAGATACGCAGTATTTT.

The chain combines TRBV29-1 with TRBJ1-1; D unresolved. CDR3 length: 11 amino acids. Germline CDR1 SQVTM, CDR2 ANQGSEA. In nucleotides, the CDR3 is TGCACCACGGGTGTGGCCGCTGAAGCTTTCTTT. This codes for CTTGVAAEAFF.

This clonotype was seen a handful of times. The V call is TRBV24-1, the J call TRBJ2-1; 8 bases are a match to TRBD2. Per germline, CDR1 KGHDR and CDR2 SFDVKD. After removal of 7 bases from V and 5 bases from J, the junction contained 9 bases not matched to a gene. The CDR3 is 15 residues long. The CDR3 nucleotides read TGTGCCACCAGGGACGGGGGGGGTACGGACAATGAGCAGTTCTTC. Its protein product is CATRDGGGTDNEQFF.

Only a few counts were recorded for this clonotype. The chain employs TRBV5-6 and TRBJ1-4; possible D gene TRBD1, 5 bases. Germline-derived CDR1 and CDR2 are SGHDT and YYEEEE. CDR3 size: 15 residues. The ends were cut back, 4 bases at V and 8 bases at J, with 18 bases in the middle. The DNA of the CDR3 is TGTGCCAGCAGCGAGAAGGGGCGATTAAGGGAAAAACTGTTTTTT. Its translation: CASSEKGRLREKLFF.